Here is one TCR beta chain with its context. This entry is derived from a study of blood T cell repertoires in COVID-19. Study-level information: From the United States, Italy and Spain came samples of acute and convalescent COVID-19.

In germline, CDR1 is DFQATT, CDR2 SNEGSKA (reference sequence). This CDR3 is built from 11 residues. The V end was cut by 3 bases, the J end by 5 bases, with 7 bases between. Sequencing used immunoSEQ multiplex PCR; TCRdb keeps in-frame clones, though not all of them. The sample has hundreds of thousands of clones, around 87% seen once. The sequenced sample consisted of peripheral blood. The receptor was isolated from a woman aged 30 to 39 who had recovered from COVID-19. The chain carries TRBV20-1 and TRBJ1-2, with D tentatively TRBD1 (6 bases). In DNA, the CDR3 is TGCAGTGCTAGGGACAGTTATGGCTACACCTTC. This codes for CSARDSYGYTF.